The 18 T cell receptor beta chains reported below all come from one sample, sequenced in a study. In TCRdb, the 5' RACE reads were re-called with MiXCR into one record per CDR3 protein. The data contain about 40,000 distinct CDR3 sequences, approximately 17% of them singletons. The material sequenced was naive CD4+ T cells sorted from a lymph node. The subset here: naive CD4+ T cells, CD4+CD45RA+CD25-. These receptors were obtained from a female donor with breast cancer.

The chain couples TRBV12-3 or TRBV12-4 to TRBJ2-5, with D hard to call. The CDR3 is made up of 12 amino acids. Between the trimmed V and J ends, which lost 5 bases and 2 bases, there was a span of 6 bases. For the CDR3, the DNA is TGTGCCAGCAGTCGGACGCAAGAGACCCAGTACTTC. Amino acids: CASSRTQETQYF.

This clonotype was seen only a few times. This chain uses TRBV15 with TRBJ2-7; 7 bases are a match to TRBD1. The CDR3 contains 21 residues. J lost 2 bases, V lost 3 bases, and 25 bases had no gene match. Per the germline V gene, CDR1 is LNHNV and CDR2 is YYDKDF (reference sequence). CDR3 region: CATSSPSLRAHRDRDTYEQYF. The CDR3 DNA reads as TGTGCCACCAGCAGCCCATCGCTACGAGCCCACCGGGACAGAGATACCTACGAGCAGTACTTC. Full variable domain (outside the CDR3, taken from reference TRBV15 and TRBJ2-7): DAMVIQNPRYQVTQFGKPVTLSCSQTLNHNVMYWYQQKSSQAPKLLFHYYDKDFNNEADTPDNFQSRRPNTSFCFLDIRSPGLGDTAMYLCATSSPSLRAHRDRDTYEQYFGPGTRLTVT.

The chain joins TRBV11-3 to TRBJ2-1; 13 bases map to TRBD2. Trimming cost V 5 bases and J 9 bases; bases outside gene matches: 7. Germline CDR1 is SGHNT and CDR2 is YENEEA. The CDR3 totals 15 residues. The CDR3 bases are TGTGCCAGCAGCCCTACTAGCGGGAGGGCAAGTGAGCAGTTCTTC. This gives the protein CASSPTSGRASEQFF.

As for this clonotype: The conserved phenylalanine or tryptophan normally closing the CDR3 is absent here, so this likely arose from a read error. V usage is TRBV24-1 and J usage is TRBJ1-1; D may be TRBD1 (5 bases). CDR1 KGHDR and CDR2 SFDVKD come from the germline V gene. CDR3 length: 13 amino acids. V lost 3 bases to trimming and J lost 11 bases, with 15 bases between them. The CDR3 sequence is CATSDNQGFRAFS. The CDR3 DNA reads TGTGCCACCAGTGATAACCAGGGTTTTAGGGCTTTCTCT.

Concerning this clonotype itself: A clone one base away is much larger, so this may be a read error. This rearrangement joins TRBV29-1 to TRBJ2-1; 9 nucleotides align to TRBD2. This CDR3 comprises 16 residues. Germline lookup yields CDR1 SQVTM and CDR2 ANQGSEA. The CDR3 DNA reads TGCAGCGTTGATAGCGGGAGCCTAGGGGGTGTCAATGAGCAGTGCTTC. It yields the protein CSVDSGSLGGVNEQCF.

Notes on this clonotype: A much bigger clone sits one base away, suggesting this may be a read error. The gene calls are TRBV6-2 or TRBV6-3 and TRBJ2-3, with 8 positions matching TRBD2. The CDR3 extends over 15 amino acids. CDR1 and CDR2 (germline): MNHEY, SVGEGT. CDR3 sequence reads: CASSDGRAVVDTRYF. The CDR3 DNA follows: TGTGCCAGCAGTGACGGGAGGGCCGTTGTGGATACGCGGTATTTT.

V and J are TRBV20-1 and TRBJ2-7; perhaps D is TRBD1 or TRBD2 (5 bases each). The CDR3 runs 16 residues. Trimming shortened V by 0 bases and J by 0 bases, and 15 bases separated the two germline ends. CDR1 and CDR2 (germline): DFQATT, SNEGSKA (reference sequence). Here the CDR3 DNA reads TGCAGTGCTAGAGATGGGGGACGCGGTAGCTCCTACGAGCAGTACTTC. Translating it yields CSARDGGRGSSYEQYF.

The V call is TRBV28, the J call TRBJ1-4, with a weak D call TRBD1 (5 bases). The V gene lost 2 bases and the J gene lost 14 bases, with 21 bases spanning the gap. The CDR3 has 15 amino acids. The V gene's germline CDR1 is MDHEN and CDR2 SYDVKM. CDR3 amino acids: CASSLGTSGRRALFF. CDR3 nucleotide sequence: TGTGCCAGCAGTTTAGGTACGTCGGGGCGCCGTGCGCTGTTTTTT.

This clonotype was counted only a few times. The gene calls are TRBV15 and TRBJ1-4; D is perhaps TRBD1 (5 bases). The CDR3 spans 13 residues. V was cut by 0 bases and J by 13 bases, with 12 bases left in between. Germline lookup yields CDR1 LNHNV and CDR2 YYDKDF (reference sequence). In DNA, the CDR3 is TGTGCCACCAGCAGAGATATGGGGGGATTACTGTTTTTT. As protein: CATSRDMGGLLFF. Based on the CDR3 plus reference TRBV15 and TRBJ1-4, the full variable domain is DAMVIQNPRYQVTQFGKPVTLSCSQTLNHNVMYWYQQKSSQAPKLLFHYYDKDFNNEADTPDNFQSRRPNTSFCFLDIRSPGLGDTAMYLCATSRDMGGLLFFGSGTQLSVL.

The chain carries TRBV12-3 or TRBV12-4 and TRBJ1-1; no clear D. V was trimmed by 7 bases and J by 1 base, leaving 16 bases between them. The CDR3 consists of 15 residues. CDR3 sequence (DNA): TGTGCCAGCATTCGTACGGGGTCGAGGAACACTGAAGCTTTCTTT. Amino acids: CASIRTGSRNTEAFF.

The chain has TRBV12-3 or TRBV12-4 and TRBJ1-1, with D possibly being TRBD1 (5 bases). This CDR3 is built from 13 residues. Trimming left V 5 bases short and J 0 bases short, with 7 bases between. The CDR3 here is CASSVRVNTEAFF. The CDR3 nucleotides are TGTGCCAGCAGTGTCAGGGTGAACACTGAAGCTTTCTTT.

The genes are TRBV7-2 and TRBJ1-3; D uncertain. The germline V gene encodes CDR1 SGHTA and CDR2 FQGNSA. The V end lost 4 bases, the J end lost 0 bases, and 10 bases lay between the germline ends. CDR3 size: 15 residues. CDR3 sequence (DNA): TGTGCCAGCAGCTCGTACGGGAGCTCTGGAAACACCATATATTTT. Encoded protein: CASSSYGSSGNTIYF.

This clonotype was seen a handful of times. The genes are TRBV20-1 and TRBJ1-1; maybe TRBD1 (5 bases). The CDR3 has 14 residues. Germline V gene data show CDR1 as DFQATT and CDR2 as SNEGSKA (reference sequence). Trimming cost V 0 bases and J 1 base, with 9 bases left between them. CDR3 bases: TGCAGTGCTAGAGATCGTCAGGGGAACACTGAAGCTTTCTTT. It translates to CSARDRQGNTEAFF.

Notes on this clonotype: A read error may account for a junction end that differs from germline. The gene calls are TRBV5-6 and TRBJ2-1; 9 bases are a match to TRBD1. Germline V gene sequence: CDR1 SGHDT, CDR2 YYEEEE. The CDR3 loop spans 13 amino acids. CDR3 protein: CASSSQRTGEPAF. The CDR3 DNA is TGTGCCAGCAGCTCGCAACGGACAGGGGAGCCGGCCTTC.

In its sample, this clonotype was seen many times. The chain couples TRBV19 to TRBJ1-5; 9 bases map to TRBD1. CDR1 is LNHDA, CDR2 SQIVND, per germline (reference sequence). The V gene end was trimmed by 6 bases and the J gene end by 3 bases; junction bases not matched to a gene: 3. The CDR3 totals 14 residues. The chain's CDR3 is CASRGQGVNQPQHF. CDR3 bases: TGTGCCAGTAGGGGACAGGGCGTCAATCAGCCCCAGCATTTT.

J is TRBJ1-2 and V is TRBV5-6, with D perhaps TRBD1 (5 bases). The CDR3 spans 13 residues. Trimming left V 0 bases short and J 6 bases short, with 9 bases between. Looked up from germline, CDR1 is SGHDT and CDR2 is YYEEEE. CDR3 sequence: CASSLVRADGYTF. The CDR3 DNA follows: TGTGCCAGCAGCTTGGTCAGGGCCGATGGCTACACCTTC.

This chain links TRBV3-1 with TRBJ1-1; D unclear. Germline CDR1 and CDR2: LGHDT and YNNKEL (reference sequence). Trimming removed 1 base at V and 5 bases at J, with 8 bases between. There are 13 residues in the CDR3. CDR3 region: CASSQARGTEAFF. The DNA for the CDR3 is TGTGCCAGCAGCCAAGCCCGGGGTACTGAAGCTTTCTTT.

This clonotype was seen repeatedly, ten times or more. The V call is TRBV5-1, the J call TRBJ2-1; D gene unclear. Germline values: CDR1 SGHRS, CDR2 YFSETQ. The CDR3 has 14 residues. Trimming left V 0 bases short and J 4 bases short, with 8 bases between. CDR3 protein: CASSLAVTYNEQFF. The CDR3 DNA sequence: TGCGCCAGCAGCTTGGCAGTCACTTACAATGAGCAGTTCTTC. Looking up the rest from reference TRBV5-1 and TRBJ2-1 gives the full variable domain: KAGVTQTPRYLIKTRGQQVTLSCSPISGHRSVSWYQQTPGQGLQFLFEYFSETQRNKGNFPGRFSGRQFSNSRSEMNVSTLELGDSALYLCASSLAVTYNEQFFGPGTRLTVL.